Below are 8 T cell receptor beta chains sequenced from a single sample in a study of lymphopenia after photon versus proton radiotherapy. Method: immunoSEQ multiplex PCR; TCRdb's copy keeps in-frame clones and lacks some. The sample lists 150,000 to 200,000 clones, about 88% occurring once. Specimen: peripheral blood, collected from a patient treated with photon-based radiotherapy. These receptors were collected from a man over 45 with gastric cancer.

This chain connects TRBV7-9 to TRBJ2-3; 7 positions agree with TRBD1. With 3 bases clipped from V and 4 bases from J, the junction kept 7 bases outside the gene matches. The V gene's germline CDR1 is SEHNR and CDR2 FQNEAQ (reference sequence). This CDR3 is 15 amino acids long. The CDR3 loop reads CASSLDRTMADTQYF. In DNA form, the CDR3 reads TGTGCCAGCAGCTTGGACAGGACCATGGCAGATACGCAGTATTTT.

The chain employs TRBV11-2 and TRBJ1-2; possibly TRBD1 for D (6 bases). Trimming left V 4 bases short and J 4 bases short, with 13 bases between. CDR1 is SGHAT and CDR2 is FQNNGV in the germline V gene. The CDR3 runs 14 residues. This CDR3 is CASSSLQGGYGYTF. CDR3 sequence (DNA): TGTGCCAGCAGCTCACTACAGGGCGGCTATGGCTACACCTTC. The variable domain in full, with the rest retrieved from reference TRBV11-2 and TRBJ1-2, is EAGVAQSPRYKIIEKRQSVAFWCNPISGHATLYWYQQILGQGPKLLIQFQNNGVVDDSQLPKDRFSAERLKGVDSTLKIQPAKLEDSAVYLCASSSLQGGYGYTFGSGTRLTVV.

The J gene is TRBJ2-3, the V gene TRBV6-6; 7 positions agree with TRBD2. CDR3 length: 12 amino acids. In germline, CDR1 is MNHNY, CDR2 SVGAGI (reference sequence). With V trimmed by 4 bases and J by 6 bases, 1 base remained unmatched. CDR3 DNA: TGTGCCAGCAGTTTTAGCGGGGATACGCAGTATTTT. It encodes CASSFSGDTQYF.

CDR3 nucleotide sequence: TGTGCCAGCGCCGGGACCGCTCTAAAGGGCTACACCTTC. Translation: CASAGTALKGYTF. The chain uses TRBV6-6 and TRBJ1-2, with D possibly TRBD1 on 5 matching bases. This CDR3 has 13 residues. In germline, CDR1 is MNHNY, CDR2 SVGAGI (reference sequence). V was clipped by 8 bases and J by 8 bases, with 18 bases between them.

This chain connects TRBV5-1 to TRBJ2-7; 8 nucleotides match TRBD2. Germline V lookup: CDR1 SGHRS, CDR2 YFSETQ. The V gene end was trimmed by 4 bases and the J gene end by 3 bases; junction bases not matched to a gene: 3. The CDR3 consists of 13 residues. In DNA, the CDR3 is TGCGCCAGCAGCCTTACTAGCGGCTACGAGCAGTACTTC. It encodes CASSLTSGYEQYF.

The chain carries TRBV7-2 and TRBJ2-7, with 7 bases aligning to TRBD2. The length of the CDR3 is 15 residues. Germline loops: CDR1 SGHTA, CDR2 FQGNSA. V lost 1 base to trimming and J lost 1 base; unmatched junction nucleotides: 4. The CDR3 DNA reads as TGTGCCAGCAGCTTAGGAGCGGGGTTGTCCTACGAGCAGTACTTC. Translating gives CASSLGAGLSYEQYF.

This chain links TRBV21-1 with TRBJ2-5; TRBD2 is taken as the D call from the table, unchecked against the DNA. TRBV21-1 is an annotated pseudogene. CDR3 length: 15 residues. The CDR3 coding sequence is TGTGCCAGCAGCAAAGGGACTAGTCCCCAAGAGACCCAGTACTTC. Its protein is CASSKGTSPQETQYF.

J is TRBJ1-2 and V is TRBV28; maybe TRBD1 (5 bases). CDR1 is MDHEN, CDR2 SYDVKM, per germline. The V gene lost 6 bases and the J gene lost 2 bases, with 16 bases spanning the gap. This CDR3 has 15 residues. The CDR3 is CASRPGTGGNYGYTF. DNA for the CDR3: TGTGCCAGCAGGCCCGGTACGGGGGGGAACTATGGCTACACCTTC.